Below, 5 T cell receptor beta chains from the same sample are listed, as sequenced in a study of spatial heterogeneity in lung cancer. Their specific antigens are unknown. Stated time point: sample taken at primary tumor resection. Whole-study findings and limits: It was found that expanded intratumoral alpha and beta TCR counts tracked tumor mutation counts.

One entry per CDR3 protein, called by TCRdb with MiXCR from the 5' RACE reads. The table has about 21,000 distinct CDR3 sequences, approximately 3% seen once. Source: lung tumor tissue, taken at surgery. Receptor source: a male donor with early-stage non-small cell lung cancer.

This clonotype showed up many times. V and J are TRBV10-2 and TRBJ2-1; 14 bases align to TRBD2. The CDR3 covers 16 residues. Looked up from germline, CDR1 is WSHSY and CDR2 is SAAADI. The V gene end was trimmed by 0 bases and the J gene end by 10 bases; junction bases not matched to a gene: 5. The CDR3 sequence is CASSESIRTSGGEQFF. CDR3 sequence (DNA): TGCGCCAGCAGTGAGTCTATAAGGACTAGCGGGGGGGAGCAGTTCTTC.

This clonotype has a count of ten or more. J is TRBJ1-1 and V is TRBV12-5; no firm D call. Germline CDR1 reads LGHNT; CDR2 reads FRNRAP. The CDR3 is 14 residues long. V was clipped by 5 bases and J by 3 bases, with 13 bases between them. The CDR3 DNA reads TGTGCTAGTGGTCCCCGGGAGAGGCACACTGAAGCTTTCTTT. Its protein is CASGPRERHTEAFF.

There are many counts of this clonotype. The chain uses TRBV6-2 or TRBV6-3 and TRBJ2-1; 7 positions match TRBD2. The CDR3 runs 18 residues. The ends lost 1 base at V and 1 base at J; junction bases unmatched: 10. CDR1 and CDR2 (germline): MNHEY, SVGEGT. The CDR3 reads CASSYYPSGYSSYNEQFF. The CDR3 DNA sequence: TGTGCCAGCAGTTACTATCCTAGCGGTTATAGTTCCTACAATGAGCAGTTCTTC.

This clonotype was seen many times. The chain links TRBV28 to TRBJ1-5, with D hard to call. The ends were cut back, 2 bases at V and 4 bases at J, with 9 bases in the middle. The CDR3 has 14 amino acids. Germline lookup yields CDR1 MDHEN and CDR2 SYDVKM. The CDR3 DNA reads TGTGCCAGCAGTTTAATGGCCGTTAATCAGCCCCAGCATTTT. Translation: CASSLMAVNQPQHF. Full variable domain (rest looked up from reference TRBV28 and TRBJ1-5): DVKVTQSSRYLVKRTGEKVFLECVQDMDHENMFWYRQDPGLGLRLIYFSYDVKMKEKGDIPEGYSVSREKKERFSLILESASTNQTSMYLCASSLMAVNQPQHFGDGTRLSIL.

This clonotype was picked up many times. The V gene is TRBV10-3, the J gene TRBJ1-3, with a weak D call TRBD1 (6 bases). The germline gives CDR1 ENHRY, CDR2 SYGVKD. The CDR3 totals 11 residues. V was pared by 11 bases and J by 3 bases, with 8 bases between. The CDR3, as DNA: TGTGCCGTACAGGGTGGAAACACCATATATTTT. As protein: CAVQGGNTIYF.